Listed here are 5 T cell receptor beta chains from one sample, sequenced in a study of T-cell reconstitution after alpha-beta-depleted transplantation in children. Preparing the TCRbeta library involved the use of unique molecular identifiers. TCRdb independently ran MiXCR on the PCR reads; one entry per CDR3 protein. The repertoire includes some 50,000 distinct CDR3 sequences, about 10% of them detected once, and 27% sits in the top ten. The sequencing here drew on PBMCs, mostly from graft donor cells, taken 60 days after TCRalphabeta/CD19-depleted stem cell transplant. The source is a male patient under 10 years old who had a stem cell transplant for chronic granulomatous disease, so the T cells may come from the graft donor.

This clonotype was observed at least ten times. J is TRBJ1-2 and V is TRBV20-1; D call uncertain. This CDR3 is 15 amino acids long. Germline V gene data show CDR1 as DFQATT and CDR2 as SNEGSKA (reference sequence). Trimming removed 3 bases at V and 4 bases at J, with 18 bases between. The CDR3 sequence is CSASDNSPLSYGYTF. The CDR3 DNA is TGCAGTGCTAGTGACAACAGCCCTTTAAGCTATGGCTACACCTTC.

In this sample, this clonotype turned up many times. CDR3 sequence: CASSESGGAGTDTQYF. As DNA, the CDR3 is TGTGCCAGCAGCGAATCAGGGGGCGCAGGCACAGATACGCAGTATTTT. This sequence joins TRBV7-9 and TRBJ2-3; 8 bases fit TRBD1. The CDR3 sequence is 16 residues long. Trimming cost V 5 bases and J 1 base; bases outside gene matches: 8. Germline V gene sequence: CDR1 SEHNR, CDR2 FQNEAQ (reference sequence).

CDR3 DNA sequence: TGTGCCAGCTCACCAGAGTGGCGCGAAAAGACCCAGTACTTC. Its protein is CASSPEWREKTQYF. This chain uses TRBV18 with TRBJ2-5; the D is unclear. Germline values: CDR1 KGHSH, CDR2 LQKENI. V was shortened by 2 bases and J by 6 bases, with 13 bases between the two germline ends. The CDR3 runs 14 residues.

At least ten counts were recorded for this clonotype. This rearrangement joins TRBV29-1 to TRBJ2-4; 11 bases are a match to TRBD2. The V gene end was trimmed by 4 bases and the J gene end by 6 bases; junction bases not matched to a gene: 8. The CDR3 length is 15 residues. Germline V gene sequence: CDR1 SQVTM, CDR2 ANQGSEA. The CDR3 reads CSVVEGLAALNIQYF. The CDR3 nucleotides read TGCAGCGTTGTTGAGGGACTAGCGGCCTTAAACATTCAGTACTTC. The whole variable domain, remainder taken from reference TRBV29-1 and TRBJ2-4, is SAVISQKPSRDICQRGTSLTIQCQVDSQVTMMFWYRQQPGQSLTLIATANQGSEATYESGFVIDKFPISRPNLTFSTLTVSNMSPEDSSIYLCSVVEGLAALNIQYFGAGTRLSVL.

This clonotype has ten or more counts. V gene TRBV12-3 or TRBV12-4 combines with J gene TRBJ1-2, with D perhaps TRBD1 (6 bases). The V end was cut by 3 bases, the J end by 2 bases, with 13 bases between. This CDR3 region has 15 residues. The CDR3 region is CASSFSGAINYGYTF. In DNA, the CDR3 is TGTGCCAGCAGTTTTTCGGGGGCTATAAACTATGGCTACACCTTC.